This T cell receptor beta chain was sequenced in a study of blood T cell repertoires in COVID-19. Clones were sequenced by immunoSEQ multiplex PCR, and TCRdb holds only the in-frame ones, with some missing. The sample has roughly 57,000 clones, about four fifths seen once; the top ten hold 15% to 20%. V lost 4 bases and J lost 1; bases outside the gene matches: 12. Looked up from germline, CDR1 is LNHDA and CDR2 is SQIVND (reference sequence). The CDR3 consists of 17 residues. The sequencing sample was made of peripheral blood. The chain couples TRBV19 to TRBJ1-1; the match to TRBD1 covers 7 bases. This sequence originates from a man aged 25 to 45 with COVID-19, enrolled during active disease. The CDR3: CASSTPRPGGGNTEAFF. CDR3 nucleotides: TGTGCCAGTAGTACCCCCCGGCCAGGGGGTGGGAACACTGAAGCTTTCTTT.